What follows is one TCR beta chain and its context. Trimming at V came to 1 base and at J to 3 bases, leaving 5 bases not matched to a gene. The CDR3 spans 18 residues. In germline, CDR1 is SGHVS, CDR2 FQNEAQ. Assay: immunoSEQ multiplex PCR; the TCRdb copy retains only in-frame clones and omits some. The sample holds under 100,000 clones, approximately 95% seen once. The sample is drawn from a study of technical replicates of blood from a few donors. The TCR was taken from a human donor in good health. Sequencing was done on a sample of T cells isolated from PBMCs. The chain has TRBV7-8 and TRBJ2-1; TRBD2 matches 14 bases. The CDR3 sequence is CASSLGGLAGVFYNEQFF. DNA of the CDR3: TGTGCCAGCAGCTTAGGGGGACTAGCGGGAGTTTTCTACAATGAGCAGTTCTTC.